The sequence of this T cell receptor beta chain was determined in a study of T cell repertoires in cytomegalovirus infection. TCRdb redid the calling of the reads with MiXCR, one entry per CDR3 protein. This sample yields just under 550,000 distinct CDR3 sequences, of which roughly 29% are seen a single time; 13% belongs to the top ten. In its sample, this clonotype was seen a few times. Sequenced: PBMCs. This clonotype was sampled from a human donor in good health (CMV status not recorded). Some clones in this sample may be carry-over from other donors' samples.

The CDR3 sequence is CASSEEAALGTDTQYF. In DNA, the CDR3 is TGTGCCAGCAGTGAAGAGGCGGCCTTGGGTACAGATACGCAGTATTTT. This chain uses TRBV2 with TRBJ2-3; D is uncertain. V gave up 1 base and J gave up 3 bases, with 14 bases separating them. Per the germline V gene, CDR1 is SNHLY and CDR2 is FYNNEI. The CDR3 covers 16 residues.